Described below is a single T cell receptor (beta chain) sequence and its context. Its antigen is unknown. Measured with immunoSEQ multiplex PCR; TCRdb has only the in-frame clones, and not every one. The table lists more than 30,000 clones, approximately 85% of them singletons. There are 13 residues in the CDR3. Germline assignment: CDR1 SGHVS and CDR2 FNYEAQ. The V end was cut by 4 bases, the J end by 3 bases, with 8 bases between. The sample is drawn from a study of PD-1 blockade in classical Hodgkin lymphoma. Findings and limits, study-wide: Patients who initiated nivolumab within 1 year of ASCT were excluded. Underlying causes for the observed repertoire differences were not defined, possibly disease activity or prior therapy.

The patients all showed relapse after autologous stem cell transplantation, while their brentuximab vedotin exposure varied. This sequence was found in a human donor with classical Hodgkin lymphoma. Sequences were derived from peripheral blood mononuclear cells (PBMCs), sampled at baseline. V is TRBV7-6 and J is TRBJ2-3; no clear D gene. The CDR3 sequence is CASSSVTTDTQYF. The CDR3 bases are TGTGCCAGCAGCTCGGTAACGACAGATACGCAGTATTTT. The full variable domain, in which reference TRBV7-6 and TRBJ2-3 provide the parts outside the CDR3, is GAGVSQSPRYKVTKRGQDVALRCDPISGHVSLYWYRQALGQGPEFLTYFNYEAQQDKSGLPNDRFSAERPEGSISTLTIQRTEQRDSAMYRCASSSVTTDTQYFGPGTRLTVL.